One and the same sample provided the 4 T cell receptor beta chains below, sequenced in a study of blood T cell repertoires in COVID-19. The repertoire was sequenced with immunoSEQ multiplex PCR; TCRdb's copy has only in-frame clones and lacks some. This sample yields about 260,000 clones, of which about 84% are seen a single time; around 1.9% belongs to the top ten. The sequenced material came from PBMCs or T cells enriched from blood (not recorded which). These receptor sequences come from a woman aged 45-65 years who had recovered from COVID-19.

The rearrangement links TRBV7-3 to TRBJ2-3; 11 bases agree with TRBD2. Germline lookup yields CDR1 SGHTA and CDR2 FQGTGA. V lost 3 bases, J lost 3 bases, and 5 bases stayed unmatched. The CDR3 contains 16 residues. The CDR3 loop reads CASSLFLAGGTDTQYF. CDR3 DNA: TGTGCCAGCAGCTTGTTTCTAGCGGGGGGTACAGATACGCAGTATTTT.

The chain carries TRBV19 and TRBJ1-2, with a possible D match to TRBD1 (6 bases). Trimming took off 7 bases at V and 11 bases at J, with 23 bases between the two ends. There are 14 residues in the CDR3. Germline V lookup: CDR1 LNHDA, CDR2 SQIVND (reference sequence). CDR3 sequence reads: CASTLDSLDMWYTF. CDR3 DNA: TGTGCCAGTACCTTGGACAGCCTCGATATGTGGTACACCTTC.

This clone was seen only a few times. The rearrangement joins TRBV12-3 or TRBV12-4 to TRBJ2-5; no definite D call. This CDR3 contains 13 residues. The V gene lost 0 bases and the J gene lost 4 bases, with 6 bases spanning the gap. In DNA form, the CDR3 reads TGTGCCAGCAGTTTAGCTCTAGGAGAGACCCAGTACTTC. It specifies CASSLALGETQYF.

V usage is TRBV5-1 and J usage is TRBJ2-1, with no clear D. V lost 2 bases to trimming and J lost 8 bases, with 17 bases between them. This CDR3 is built from 15 residues. CDR1 is SGHRS, CDR2 YFSETQ, per germline. The CDR3 DNA is TGCGCCAGCAGCTTCCGGTCCCCCGCGGTAGATGAGCAGTTCTTC. Encoded protein: CASSFRSPAVDEQFF.